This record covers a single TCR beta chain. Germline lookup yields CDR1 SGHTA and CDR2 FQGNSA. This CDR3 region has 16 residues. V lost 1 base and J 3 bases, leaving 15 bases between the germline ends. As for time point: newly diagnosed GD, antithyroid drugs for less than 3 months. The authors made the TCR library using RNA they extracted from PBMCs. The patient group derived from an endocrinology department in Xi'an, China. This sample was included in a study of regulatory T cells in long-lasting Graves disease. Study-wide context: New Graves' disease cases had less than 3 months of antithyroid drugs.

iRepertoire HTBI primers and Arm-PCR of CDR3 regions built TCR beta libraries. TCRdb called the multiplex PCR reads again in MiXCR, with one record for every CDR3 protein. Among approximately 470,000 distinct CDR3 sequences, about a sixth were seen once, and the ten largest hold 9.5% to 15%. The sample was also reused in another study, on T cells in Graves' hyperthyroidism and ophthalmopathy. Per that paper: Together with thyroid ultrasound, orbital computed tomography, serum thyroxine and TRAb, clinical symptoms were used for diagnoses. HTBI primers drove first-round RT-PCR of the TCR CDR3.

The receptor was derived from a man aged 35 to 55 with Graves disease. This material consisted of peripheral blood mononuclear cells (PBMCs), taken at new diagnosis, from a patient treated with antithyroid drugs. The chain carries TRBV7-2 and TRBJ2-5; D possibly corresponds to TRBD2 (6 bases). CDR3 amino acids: CASSLVNWWEEETQYF. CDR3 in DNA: TGTGCCAGCAGCTTAGTAAATTGGTGGGAGGAAGAGACCCAGTACTTC.